Sequencing of this T cell receptor beta chain was carried out in a study of T cell clonality in common variable immunodeficiency. Each donor provided roughly 4.5 to 9 ml of heparinized whole blood. CDR1 is SGHDT and CDR2 is YYEEEE in the germline V gene. Trimming pared 2 bases from V and 3 bases from J, leaving 12 bases between. This CDR3 has 14 residues. Profiling relied on immunoSEQ multiplex PCR, and the TCRdb table lists in-frame clones only, not all of them. Singletons are absent from the sample, which has about 64,000 clones. This clone occurred many times. The read ends 3 residues early relative to the CDR3; the germline J gene fills the gap.

The TCR sequence derives from a person aged 18 to 70 in good health. The sample comprised peripheral blood mononuclear cells. The J gene is TRBJ2-7, the V gene TRBV5-6; D may be TRBD2 (6 bases). This CDR3 reads CASSFGTHSYEQYF. CDR3 bases read: TGTGCCAGCAGCTTCGGGACTCATAGCTACGAG. Supplemented by reference TRBV5-6 and TRBJ2-7, the full variable domain reads DAGVTQSPTHLIKTRGQQVTLRCSPKSGHDTVSWYQQALGQGPQFIFQYYEEEERQRGNFPDRFSGHQFPNYSSELNVNALLLGDSALYLCASSFGTHSYEQYFGPGTRLTVT.